This entry features one TCR beta chain sequence. Its antigen remains unidentified. A read error is possible here, since a much larger clone lies one base away. The method for making cDNA was 5'RACE, and it used 10-nucleotide random UMIs. TCRdb re-derived calls from the 5' RACE reads in MiXCR, one entry per CDR3 protein. The sample shows approximately 46,000 distinct CDR3 sequences, about a tenth of them seen only once. The CDR3 consists of 12 residues. V lost 4 bases and J lost 4, with 7 bases in between. CDR1 is MNHNS, CDR2 SASEGT, per germline. The record originates from a study of neurological immune-mediated disorders. Overall study findings and caveats: Subjects shared no identical expanded-clone CDR3 amino acid sequences, suggesting private TCR-beta repertoires in all groups.

The sample comprised PBMCs. The receptor was isolated from a man in his 70s with HTLV-1-associated myelopathy (HAM/TSP). The V gene is TRBV6-1, the J gene TRBJ1-2; D is undetermined. The CDR3, as DNA: TGTGCCAGCAGTGTCACAGTCTATGGCTACACCTTC. It encodes CASSVTVYGYTF.